This T cell receptor (beta chain) appears in the sequencing data of a study of radiation and T cells in renal cell carcinoma. Here immunoSEQ multiplex PCR was the method, and the copy in TCRdb shows in-frame clones only, minus some. The data hold 100,000 to 150,000 clones, with around 80% observed a single time. The CDR3 is made up of 13 amino acids. The V gene lost 3 bases and the J gene lost 1 base, with 6 bases spanning the gap. CDR1 and CDR2 (germline): SGHTA, FQGTGA. Described time point: baseline pretreatment blood. Indicated treatment: 15 Gy SBRT to primary tumor, nephrectomy 4 weeks later. This clone was recorded a few times.

This receptor was identified in a woman aged 55-70 years with renal cell carcinoma. Sample: blood, taken from a patient whose treatment included radiotherapy and nephrectomy. This sequence joins TRBV7-3 and TRBJ1-1, with TRBD1 as a possible D gene (5 bases). CDR3 protein: CASSFQGNTEAFF. The CDR3, as DNA: TGTGCCAGCAGCTTCCAGGGGAACACTGAAGCTTTCTTT. The whole variable domain, remainder taken from reference TRBV7-3 and TRBJ1-1, is GAGVSQTPSNKVTEKGKYVELRCDPISGHTALYWYRQSLGQGPEFLIYFQGTGAADDSGLPNDRFFAVRPEGSVSTLKIQRTERGDSAVYLCASSFQGNTEAFFGQGTRLTVV.